Listed below are T cell receptor beta chains from one sample, sequenced in a study of regulatory T cells in long-lasting Graves disease. TCRdb called the multiplex PCR reads again in MiXCR, with one record for every CDR3 protein. The sample carries around 320,000 distinct CDR3 sequences, about a sixth recorded once. This sample was shared with a second study, whose subject was T cells in Graves' hyperthyroidism and ophthalmopathy.

This specimen was peripheral blood mononuclear cells (PBMCs), taken at new diagnosis, from a patient treated with antithyroid drugs. These receptors were taken from a man aged 40-49 years with Graves disease. Both conserved end residues are part of each CDR3. Each record gives: J gene, clone size, V gene, D gene, CDR3 DNA, CDR3 protein. A D gene is named only where the DNA matches it firmly. Only part of the rows carry a size: once, few, many, or a class if the clone is expanded.

>TRBJ1-1|few|TRBV11-3|NA
TGTGCCAGCAGCTTGGGTTTGGGCACTGAAGCTTTCTTT
CASSLGLGTEAFF
>TRBJ2-3|NA|TRBV20-1|TRBD1
TGCAGCCAAAGAGCCCCCAGGGGGCATTCGACAGATACGCAGTATTTT
CSQRAPRGHSTDTQYF
>TRBJ2-1|NA|TRBV6-2/TRBV6-3|TRBD1
TGTGCCAGCAGTTTCCTTTGGATCAGGGGGATTAGCTCCTACAATGAGCAGTTCTTC
CASSFLWIRGISSYNEQFF
>TRBJ2-4|many|TRBV2|TRBD2
TGTGCCAGCGGAGGTCTAGCGGCAGTAGCCAAAAACATTCAGTACTTC
CASGGLAAVAKNIQYF
>TRBJ2-2|NA|TRBV28|TRBD2
TGTGCCAGCGGACAGGTAGCGGGAGAGTGGGTCACCGGGGAGCTGTTTTTT
CASGQVAGEWVTGELFF
>TRBJ2-1|many|TRBV9|TRBD1
TGTGCCAGCAGCTCAACCCGAGGACAGGGGGCTGGGAATGAGCAGTTCTTC
CASSSTRGQGAGNEQFF
>TRBJ2-1|NA|TRBV9|NA
NA
CASSIYLCSVELGSGGSYNEQFF
>TRBJ2-5|many|TRBV30|TRBD1
TGTGCCTGGAGTGTGGGGACAGGGGTGATTGGAGAGACCCAGTACTTC
CAWSVGTGVIGETQYF
>TRBJ2-4|few|TRBV18|NA
TGTGCCAGCTCACCAAGATCCGGGACGACCAAAAACATTCAGTACTTC
CASSPRSGTTKNIQYF
>TRBJ1-5|NA|TRBV5-6|NA
TGTGCCAGCAGCCCAGAGCGGCCCCAGCATTTT
CASSPERPQHF
>TRBJ2-2|many|TRBV2|NA
TGTGCCAGCAGTCTTCTACTAGTGGGGCCAAACGGGGAGCTGTTTTTT
CASSLLLVGPNGELFF
>TRBJ2-7|many|TRBV4-2|TRBD1
TGTGCCAGCAGCCAAGGAACAGGGGGCCTTTACGAGCAGTACTTC
CASSQGTGGLYEQYF
>TRBJ1-5|NA|TRBV6-2/TRBV6-3|NA
TGTGCCAGCAGTGATGGAAATAGCAATCAGCCCCAGCATTTT
CASSDGNSNQPQHF
>TRBJ1-4|few|TRBV7-9|NA
TGTGCCAGCAGCTTAACTGGGTATGAAAAACTGTTTTTT
CASSLTGYEKLFF
>TRBJ2-3|many|TRBV20-1|TRBD2
TGCAGTGCTAGAGCTCTAGCGGGAGGCACAGATACGCAGTATTTT
CSARALAGGTDTQYF
>TRBJ2-5|many|TRBV6-9|NA
TGTGCCAGCAGTTACAGGGTCGGATCAATAGGAGAGACCCAGTACTTC
CASSYRVGSIGETQYF
>TRBJ2-3|few|TRBV6-2/TRBV6-3|NA
TGTGCCAGCAGTTACCCCCTTGGACTACAGGATCTCACAGATACGCAGTATTTT
CASSYPLGLQDLTDTQYF
>TRBJ1-6|few|TRBV20-1|NA
TGCAGTGCCCTCCGCCCGGGGGCTGGGGATTCACCCCTCCACTTT
CSALRPGAGDSPLHF
>TRBJ2-5|many|TRBV7-3|NA
TGTGCCAGCAGCTTAAGGCCACCGGGACTTGGGGAGACCCAGTACTTC
CASSLRPPGLGETQYF
>TRBJ1-1|few|TRBV4-2|NA
TGTGCCAGCAGCCAAGAGTTTACTGGGGGTACTGAAGCTTTCTTT
CASSQEFTGGTEAFF
>TRBJ2-2|NA|TRBV5-1|TRBD1
TGCGCCAGCAGCTTGGAGGGGGCGAGGACCGGGGAGCTGTTTTTT
CASSLEGARTGELFF
>TRBJ2-7|many|TRBV12-3/TRBV12-4|NA
TGTGCCAGCAGTACCCGGGACCACGAGCAGTACTTC
CASSTRDHEQYF
>TRBJ2-3|many|TRBV6-1|TRBD2
TGTGCCAGCAGCACGGGGGGGCCAGATACGCAGTATTTT
CASSTGGPDTQYF
>TRBJ1-1|many|TRBV9|NA
TGTGCCAGCAGCGTAGCCCCTTCGACTGAAGCTTTCTTT
CASSVAPSTEAFF
>TRBJ1-2|many|TRBV15|TRBD1
TGTGCCACCAGCAGAGATCGACAGGGGAGGAACTATGGCTACACCTTC
CATSRDRQGRNYGYTF
>TRBJ1-1|many|TRBV20-1|NA
TGCAGTGCTCCTTCCCGGGGGAACACTGAAGCTTTCTTT
CSAPSRGNTEAFF
>TRBJ1-2|many|TRBV4-1|NA
TGCGCCAGCAGCCAAGGAGGCCCCGGCTACACCTTC
CASSQGGPGYTF
>TRBJ2-3|many|TRBV2|NA
TGTGCCAGCAGGCCCGCGACTAGCACAGATACGCAGTATTTT
CASRPATSTDTQYF
>TRBJ2-1|many|TRBV28|NA
TGTGCCAGCAGTTTATGGGCAGGGAATTCATACAATGAGCAGTTCTTC
CASSLWAGNSYNEQFF
>TRBJ2-6|few|TRBV7-3|NA
TGTGCCAGCAGCTTTTCGACTTCCCTCGGGGCCAACGTCCTGACTTTC
CASSFSTSLGANVLTF
>TRBJ2-5|NA|TRBV5-6|TRBD2
TGTGCCAGCAGCTTTATACTAGCGGGGGGGCTGGAGACCCAGTACTTC
CASSFILAGGLETQYF
>TRBJ2-6|few|TRBV9|NA
TGTGCCAGCAGCGACTCTGGGGCCAACGTCCTGACTTTC
CASSDSGANVLTF